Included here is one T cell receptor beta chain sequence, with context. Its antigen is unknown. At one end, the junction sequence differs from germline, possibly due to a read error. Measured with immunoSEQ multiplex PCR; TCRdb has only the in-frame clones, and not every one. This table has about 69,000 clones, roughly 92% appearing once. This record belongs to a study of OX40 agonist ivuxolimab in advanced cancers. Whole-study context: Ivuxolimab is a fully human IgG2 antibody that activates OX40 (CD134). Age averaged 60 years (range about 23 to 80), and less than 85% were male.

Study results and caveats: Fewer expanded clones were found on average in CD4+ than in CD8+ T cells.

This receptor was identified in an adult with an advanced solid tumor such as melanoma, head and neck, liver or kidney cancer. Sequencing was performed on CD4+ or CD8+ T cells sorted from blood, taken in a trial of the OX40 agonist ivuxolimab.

Here the CDR3 reads CASSRRQGGNTIYF. DNA of the CDR3: TGTGCCAGCAGTCGGCGTCAGGGCGGAAACACCATATATTTT. The rearrangement links TRBV10-3 to TRBJ1-3; D is possibly TRBD1 (5 bases). The CDR3 length is 14 residues. The germline V gene has CDR1 ENHRY and CDR2 SYGVKD.